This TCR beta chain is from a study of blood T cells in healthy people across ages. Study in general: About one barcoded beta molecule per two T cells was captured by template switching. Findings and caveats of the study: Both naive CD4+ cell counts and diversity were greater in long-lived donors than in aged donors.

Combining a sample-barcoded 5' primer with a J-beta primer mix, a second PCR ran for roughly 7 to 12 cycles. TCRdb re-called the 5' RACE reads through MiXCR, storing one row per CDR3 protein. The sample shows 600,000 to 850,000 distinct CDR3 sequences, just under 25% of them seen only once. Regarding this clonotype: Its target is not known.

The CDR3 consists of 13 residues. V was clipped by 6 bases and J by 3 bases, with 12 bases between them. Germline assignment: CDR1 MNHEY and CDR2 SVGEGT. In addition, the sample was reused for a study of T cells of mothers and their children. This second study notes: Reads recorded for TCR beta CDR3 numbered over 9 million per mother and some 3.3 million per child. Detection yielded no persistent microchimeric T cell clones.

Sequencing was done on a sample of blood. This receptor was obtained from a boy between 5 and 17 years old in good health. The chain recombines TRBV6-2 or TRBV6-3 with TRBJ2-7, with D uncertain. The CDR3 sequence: CASRTQEHYEQYF. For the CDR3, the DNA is TGTGCCAGCAGGACTCAGGAGCACTACGAGCAGTACTTC.